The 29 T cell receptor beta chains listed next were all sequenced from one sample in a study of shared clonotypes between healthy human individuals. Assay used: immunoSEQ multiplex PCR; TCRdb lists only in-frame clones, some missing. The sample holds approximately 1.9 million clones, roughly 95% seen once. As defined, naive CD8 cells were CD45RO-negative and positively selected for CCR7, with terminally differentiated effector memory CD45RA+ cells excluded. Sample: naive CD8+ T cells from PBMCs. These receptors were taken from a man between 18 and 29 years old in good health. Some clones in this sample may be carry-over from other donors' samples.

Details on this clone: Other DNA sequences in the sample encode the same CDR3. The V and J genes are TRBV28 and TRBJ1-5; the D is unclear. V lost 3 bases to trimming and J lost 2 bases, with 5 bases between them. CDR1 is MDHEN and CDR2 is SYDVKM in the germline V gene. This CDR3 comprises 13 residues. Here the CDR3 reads CASSLSGNQPQHF. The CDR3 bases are TGTGCCAGCAGTTTGAGTGGCAATCAGCCCCAGCATTTT.

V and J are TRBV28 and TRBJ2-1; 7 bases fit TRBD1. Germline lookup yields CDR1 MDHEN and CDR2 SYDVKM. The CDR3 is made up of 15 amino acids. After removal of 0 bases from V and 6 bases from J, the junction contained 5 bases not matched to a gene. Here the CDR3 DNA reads TGTGCCAGCAGTTTATGGGGGGACAGTTCCAATGAGCAGTTCTTC. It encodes CASSLWGDSSNEQFF.

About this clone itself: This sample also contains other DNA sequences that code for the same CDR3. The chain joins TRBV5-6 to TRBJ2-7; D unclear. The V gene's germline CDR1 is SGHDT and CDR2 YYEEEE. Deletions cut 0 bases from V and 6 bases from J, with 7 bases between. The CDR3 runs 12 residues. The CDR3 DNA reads TGTGCCAGCAGCTTGGGGGTATCCGAGCAGTACTTC. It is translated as CASSLGVSEQYF.

CDR3 bases: TGTGCCATCAGTGAAACCCTGCGGAGCAATCAGCCCCAGCATTTT. Translation gives CAISETLRSNQPQHF. The gene calls are TRBV10-3 and TRBJ1-5; the D is unclear. The V end lost 3 bases, the J end lost 1 base, and 10 bases lay between the germline ends. The CDR3 loop spans 15 amino acids. CDR1 ENHRY and CDR2 SYGVKD come from the germline V gene.

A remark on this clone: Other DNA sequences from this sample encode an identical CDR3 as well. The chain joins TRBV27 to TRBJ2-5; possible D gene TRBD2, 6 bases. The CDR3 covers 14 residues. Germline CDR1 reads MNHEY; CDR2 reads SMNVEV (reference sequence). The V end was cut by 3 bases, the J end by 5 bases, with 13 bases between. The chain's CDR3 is CASSLVGGLETQYF. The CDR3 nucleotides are TGTGCCAGCAGTTTGGTCGGAGGGTTGGAGACCCAGTACTTC.

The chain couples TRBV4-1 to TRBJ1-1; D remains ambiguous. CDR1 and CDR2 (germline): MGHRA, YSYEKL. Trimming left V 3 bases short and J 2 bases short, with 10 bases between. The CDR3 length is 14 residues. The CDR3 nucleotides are TGCGCCAGCAGCCATCTGGGAAGTAACACTGAAGCTTTCTTT. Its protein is CASSHLGSNTEAFF.

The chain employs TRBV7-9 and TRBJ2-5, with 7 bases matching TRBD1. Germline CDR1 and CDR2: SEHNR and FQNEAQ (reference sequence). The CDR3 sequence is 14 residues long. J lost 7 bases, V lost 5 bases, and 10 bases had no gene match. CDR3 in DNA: TGTGCCAGCAGCCACTCTCGCCCAGGGGGGACCCAGTACTTC. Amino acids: CASSHSRPGGTQYF. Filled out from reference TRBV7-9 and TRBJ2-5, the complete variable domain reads DTGVSQNPRHKITKRGQNVTFRCDPISEHNRLYWYRQTLGQGPEFLTYFQNEAQLEKSRLLSDRFSAERPKGSFSTLEIQRTEQGDSAMYLCASSHSRPGGTQYFGPGTRLLVL.

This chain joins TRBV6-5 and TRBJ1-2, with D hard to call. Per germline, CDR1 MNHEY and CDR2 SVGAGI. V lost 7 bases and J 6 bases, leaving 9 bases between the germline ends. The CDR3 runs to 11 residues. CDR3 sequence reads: CASTWGDGYTF. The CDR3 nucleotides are TGTGCCAGCACGTGGGGTGATGGCTACACCTTC.

The CDR3 protein is CASSLDGGLAYEQYF. In DNA form, the CDR3 reads TGTGCCAGCAGCTTGGATGGCGGACTAGCATACGAGCAGTACTTC. The chain joins TRBV5-6 to TRBJ2-7; TRBD2 aligns across 8 bases. This CDR3 has 15 residues. The V gene end was trimmed by 0 bases and the J gene end by 4 bases; junction bases not matched to a gene: 6. From germline, CDR1 is SGHDT and CDR2 YYEEEE.

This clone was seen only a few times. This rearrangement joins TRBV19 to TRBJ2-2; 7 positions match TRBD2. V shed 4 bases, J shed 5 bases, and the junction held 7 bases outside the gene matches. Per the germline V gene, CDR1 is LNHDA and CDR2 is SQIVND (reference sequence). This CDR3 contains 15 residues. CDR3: CASSTLAVLTGELFF. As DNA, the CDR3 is TGTGCCAGTAGTACCCTAGCGGTGTTAACCGGGGAGCTGTTTTTT. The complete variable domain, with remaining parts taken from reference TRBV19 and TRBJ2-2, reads DGGITQSPKYLFRKEGQNVTLSCEQNLNHDAMYWYRQDPGQGLRLIYYSQIVNDFQKGDIAEGYSVSREKKESFPLTVTSAQKNPTAFYLCASSTLAVLTGELFFGEGSRLTVL.

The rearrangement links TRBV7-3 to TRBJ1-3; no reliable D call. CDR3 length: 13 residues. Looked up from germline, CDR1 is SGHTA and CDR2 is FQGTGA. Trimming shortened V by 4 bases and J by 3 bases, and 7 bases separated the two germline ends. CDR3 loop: CASSSSNGNTIYF. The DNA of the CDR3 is TGTGCCAGCAGCTCGTCGAATGGAAACACCATATATTTT.

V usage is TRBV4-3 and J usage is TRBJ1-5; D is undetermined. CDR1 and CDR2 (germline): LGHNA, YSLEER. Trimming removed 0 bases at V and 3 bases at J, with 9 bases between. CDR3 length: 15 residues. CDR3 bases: TGCGCCAGCAGCCAAGATGGCGGGCTCAATCAGCCCCAGCATTTT. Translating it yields CASSQDGGLNQPQHF.

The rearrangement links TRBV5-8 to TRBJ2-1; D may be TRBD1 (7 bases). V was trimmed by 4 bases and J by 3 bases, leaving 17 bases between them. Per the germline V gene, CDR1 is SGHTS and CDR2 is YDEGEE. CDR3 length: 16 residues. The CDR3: CASSRRAGQFYNEQFF. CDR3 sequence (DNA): TGTGCCAGCAGCCGTCGGGCGGGACAGTTCTACAATGAGCAGTTCTTC.

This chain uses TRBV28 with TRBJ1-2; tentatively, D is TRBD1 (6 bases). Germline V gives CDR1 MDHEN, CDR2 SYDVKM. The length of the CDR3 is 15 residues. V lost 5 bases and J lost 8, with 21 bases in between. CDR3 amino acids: CASSPSPRGLGGYTF. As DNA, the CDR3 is TGTGCCAGCAGTCCATCCCCCAGGGGTCTGGGAGGCTACACCTTC.

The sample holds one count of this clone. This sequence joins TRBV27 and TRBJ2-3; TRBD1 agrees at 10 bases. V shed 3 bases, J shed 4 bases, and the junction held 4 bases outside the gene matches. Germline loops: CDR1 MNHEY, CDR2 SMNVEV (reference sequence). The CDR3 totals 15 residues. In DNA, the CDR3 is TGTGCCAGCAGTTTTTCCGACAGGGGGCCAGATACGCAGTATTTT. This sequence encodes CASSFSDRGPDTQYF.

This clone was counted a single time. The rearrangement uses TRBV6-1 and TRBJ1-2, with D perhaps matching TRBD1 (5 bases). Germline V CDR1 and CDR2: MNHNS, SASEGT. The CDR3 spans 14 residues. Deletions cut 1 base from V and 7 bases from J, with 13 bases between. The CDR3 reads CASSEGGGESGYTF. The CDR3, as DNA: TGTGCCAGCAGTGAAGGGGGAGGGGAGTCTGGCTACACCTTC.

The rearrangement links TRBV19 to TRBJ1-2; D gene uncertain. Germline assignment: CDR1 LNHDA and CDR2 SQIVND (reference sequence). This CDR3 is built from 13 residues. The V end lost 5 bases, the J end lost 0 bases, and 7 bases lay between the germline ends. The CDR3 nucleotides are TGTGCCAGTAGTCCCTCAGCTAACTATGGCTACACCTTC. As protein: CASSPSANYGYTF.

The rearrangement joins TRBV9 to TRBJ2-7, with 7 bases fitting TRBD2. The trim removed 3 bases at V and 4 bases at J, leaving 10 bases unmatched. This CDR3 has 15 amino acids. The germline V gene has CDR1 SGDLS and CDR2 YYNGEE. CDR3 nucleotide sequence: TGTGCCAGCAGCGCCACTAAGGGAGGGATATACGAGCAGTACTTC. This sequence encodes CASSATKGGIYEQYF.

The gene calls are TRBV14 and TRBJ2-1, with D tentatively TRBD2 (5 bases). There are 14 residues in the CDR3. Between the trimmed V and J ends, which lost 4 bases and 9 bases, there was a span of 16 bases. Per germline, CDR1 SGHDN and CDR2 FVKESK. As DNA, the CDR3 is TGTGCCAGCAGCCCTCTGCCGCGCGGGCTTGAGCAGTTCTTC. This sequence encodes CASSPLPRGLEQFF.

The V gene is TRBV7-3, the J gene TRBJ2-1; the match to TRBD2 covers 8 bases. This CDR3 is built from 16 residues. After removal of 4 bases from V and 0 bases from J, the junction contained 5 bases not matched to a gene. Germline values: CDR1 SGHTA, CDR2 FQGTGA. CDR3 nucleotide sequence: TGTGCCAGCAGCTCCCTTAGCGGGGCCTCCTACAATGAGCAGTTCTTC. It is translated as CASSSLSGASYNEQFF.

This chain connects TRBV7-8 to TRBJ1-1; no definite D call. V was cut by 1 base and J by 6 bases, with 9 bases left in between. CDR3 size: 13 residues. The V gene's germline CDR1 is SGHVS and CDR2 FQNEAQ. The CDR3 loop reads CASSLDRTAEAFF. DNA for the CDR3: TGTGCCAGCAGCTTAGATCGGACCGCTGAAGCTTTCTTT. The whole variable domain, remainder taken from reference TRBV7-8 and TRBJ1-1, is GAGVSQSPRYKVAKRGQDVALRCDPISGHVSLFWYQQALGQGPEFLTYFQNEAQLDKSGLPSDRFFAERPEGSVSTLKIQRTQQEDSAVYLCASSLDRTAEAFFGQGTRLTVV.

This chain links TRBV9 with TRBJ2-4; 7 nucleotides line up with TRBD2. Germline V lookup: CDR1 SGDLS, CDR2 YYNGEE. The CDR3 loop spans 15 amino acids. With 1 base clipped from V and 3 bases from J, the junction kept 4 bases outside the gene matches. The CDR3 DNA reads TGTGCCAGCAGCGTAAGCGGGACTAACAAAAACATTCAGTACTTC. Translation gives CASSVSGTNKNIQYF.

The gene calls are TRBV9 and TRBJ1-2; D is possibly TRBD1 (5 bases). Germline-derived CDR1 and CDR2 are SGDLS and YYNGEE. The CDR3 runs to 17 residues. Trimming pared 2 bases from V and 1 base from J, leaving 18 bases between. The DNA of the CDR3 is TGTGCCAGCAGCGTTGACCAGGACACCCATCATAACTATGGCTACACCTTC. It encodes CASSVDQDTHHNYGYTF.

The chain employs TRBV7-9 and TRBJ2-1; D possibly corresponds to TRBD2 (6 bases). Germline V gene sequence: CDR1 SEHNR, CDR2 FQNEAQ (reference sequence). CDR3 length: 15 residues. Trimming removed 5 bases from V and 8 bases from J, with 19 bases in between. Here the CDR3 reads CASSLRRGPGDEQFF. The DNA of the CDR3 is TGTGCCAGCAGCCTCCGGCGGGGTCCGGGCGATGAGCAGTTCTTC.

The CDR3: CATRARPQHF. CDR3 DNA sequence: TGCGCCACCAGGGCTCGGCCCCAGCATTTT. The rearrangement joins TRBV10-1 to TRBJ1-5; weak D call: TRBD1 (5 bases). Germline lookup yields CDR1 WNHNN and CDR2 SYGVQD (reference sequence). The CDR3 is made up of 10 amino acids. Deletions cut 10 bases from V and 9 bases from J, with 10 bases between.

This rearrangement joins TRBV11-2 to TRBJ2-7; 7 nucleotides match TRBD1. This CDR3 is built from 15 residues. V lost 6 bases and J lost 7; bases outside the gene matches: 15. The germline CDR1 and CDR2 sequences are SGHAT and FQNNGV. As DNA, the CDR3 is TGTGCCAGCAGTCACTCCGGGACAGAAAATAGGGAGCAGTACTTC. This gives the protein CASSHSGTENREQYF. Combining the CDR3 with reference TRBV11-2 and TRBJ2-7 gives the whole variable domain EAGVAQSPRYKIIEKRQSVAFWCNPISGHATLYWYQQILGQGPKLLIQFQNNGVVDDSQLPKDRFSAERLKGVDSTLKIQPAKLEDSAVYLCASSHSGTENREQYFGPGTRLTVT.

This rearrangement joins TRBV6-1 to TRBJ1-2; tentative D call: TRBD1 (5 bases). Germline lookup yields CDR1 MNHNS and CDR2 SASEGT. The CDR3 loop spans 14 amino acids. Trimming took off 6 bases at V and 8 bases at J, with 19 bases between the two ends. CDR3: CASSAAGTAIGYTF. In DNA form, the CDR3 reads TGTGCCAGCAGCGCAGCGGGGACGGCTATAGGCTACACCTTC.

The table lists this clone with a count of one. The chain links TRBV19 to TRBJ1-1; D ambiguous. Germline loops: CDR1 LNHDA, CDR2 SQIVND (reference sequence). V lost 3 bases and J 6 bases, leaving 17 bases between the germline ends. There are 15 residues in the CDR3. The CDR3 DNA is TGTGCCAGTAGTATCGCGCAGGTCCCCTGGCCTGAAGCTTTCTTT. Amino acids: CASSIAQVPWPEAFF.

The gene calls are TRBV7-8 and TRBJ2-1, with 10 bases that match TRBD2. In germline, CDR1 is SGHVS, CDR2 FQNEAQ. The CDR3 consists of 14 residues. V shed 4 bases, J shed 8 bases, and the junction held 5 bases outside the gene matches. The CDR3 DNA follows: TGTGCCAGCAGCTCTGGACTAGCGGTCCATGAGCAGTTCTTC. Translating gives CASSSGLAVHEQFF. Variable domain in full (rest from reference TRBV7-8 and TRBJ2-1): GAGVSQSPRYKVAKRGQDVALRCDPISGHVSLFWYQQALGQGPEFLTYFQNEAQLDKSGLPSDRFFAERPEGSVSTLKIQRTQQEDSAVYLCASSSGLAVHEQFFGPGTRLTVL.